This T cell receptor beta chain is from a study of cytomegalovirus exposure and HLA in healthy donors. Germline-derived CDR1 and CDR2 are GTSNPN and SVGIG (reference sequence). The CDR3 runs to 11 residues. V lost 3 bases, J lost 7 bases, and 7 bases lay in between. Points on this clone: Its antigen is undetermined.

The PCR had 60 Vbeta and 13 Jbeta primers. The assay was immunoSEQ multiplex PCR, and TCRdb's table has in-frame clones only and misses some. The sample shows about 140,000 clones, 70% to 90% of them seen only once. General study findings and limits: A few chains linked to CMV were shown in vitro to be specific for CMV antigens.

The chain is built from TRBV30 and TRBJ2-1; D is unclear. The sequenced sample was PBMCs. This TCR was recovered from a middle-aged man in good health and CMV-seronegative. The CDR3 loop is CAWSAKNEQFF. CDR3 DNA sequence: TGTGCCTGGAGCGCGAAGAATGAGCAGTTCTTC.